These T cell receptor beta chains were read from a single sample in a study of T cells in Graves' hyperthyroidism and ophthalmopathy. Each CDR3 protein is one row after TCRdb ran MiXCR on the multiplex PCR reads. The profile covers some 690,000 distinct CDR3 sequences, with 17% appearing a single time and less than 20% taken by the ten largest. Sequencing was done on a sample of blood. These receptors all come from a man in his forties or fifties with Graves' hyperthyroidism. Each CDR3 is given with its conserved first and last residue. The D gene is left open where the match is weak. The size entry is marked missing in some rows and otherwise reads once, few, many or a size class.

cdr3_length j_call clone_size d_call v_call cdr3_nt cdr3_aa
15 TRBJ2-7 . . TRBV20-1 TGCAGTGCTAGTGGGCTTCCAAGCAGTCCCTACGAGCAGTACTTC CSASGLPSSPYEQYF
16 TRBJ2-7 many TRBD2 TRBV30 TGTGCCTGGAGTAGAACCTGGACTAGCGGGAACTACGAGCAGTACTTC CAWSRTWTSGNYEQYF
15 TRBJ1-2 many . TRBV19 TGTGCCAGTAGTCCCTTCGCAGGAGAAAACTATGGCTACACCTTC CASSPFAGENYGYTF
13 TRBJ2-1 many . TRBV2 TGTGCCAGCAGTCTCCTTCAGTACAATGAGCAGTTCTTC CASSLLQYNEQFF
16 TRBJ2-4 few . TRBV4-3 TGCGCCAGCAGCCAGAGGGGGAACCTAGCCAAAAACATTCAGTACTTC CASSQRGNLAKNIQYF
17 TRBJ2-3 . . TRBV25-1 TGTGCCAGCAGTGCCACGGGACACATCCAACGGAGAGATACGCAGTATTTT CASSATGHIQRRDTQYF
13 TRBJ2-7 many TRBD1 TRBV2 TGTGCCAGCGGAGGACAGGGCTCCTACGAGCAGTACTTC CASGGQGSYEQYF
14 TRBJ2-5 . . TRBV28 TGTGCCAGCAGTCCCGGGAGTAGGGTTGAGACCCAGTACTTC CASSPGSRVETQYF
13 TRBJ1-2 . . TRBV20-1 TGCAGTGCACCAAGACAGGCCCACTATGGCTACACCTTC CSAPRQAHYGYTF
14 TRBJ2-3 . . TRBV12-3/TRBV12-4 TGTGCCAGCAGTCAAGGGGTGGGCACAGATACGCAGTATTTT CASSQGVGTDTQYF
17 TRBJ1-2 . TRBD1 TRBV3-1 TGTGCCAGCAGCCCGTGGCACAGGGGCGATTCTAACTATGGCTACACCTTC CASSPWHRGDSNYGYTF
15 TRBJ2-1 few . TRBV5-1 TGCGCCAGCAGCTTGGCCGGAGAAACCTACAATGAGCAGTTCTTC CASSLAGETYNEQFF
16 TRBJ2-1 . . TRBV7-7 TGTGCTAGCAGCCCACAGGCGAACCCGACCTACAATGAGCAGTTCTTC CASSPQANPTYNEQFF
13 TRBJ2-5 many . TRBV6-1 TGTGCCAGCAGCGCACCGAGCCAAGAGACCCAGTACTTC CASSAPSQETQYF
14 TRBJ2-2 many TRBD1 TRBV11-2 TGTGCCAGCCACAGGGGCAGCAACACCGGGGAGCTGTTTTTT CASHRGSNTGELFF
12 TRBJ2-7 many . TRBV30 TGTGCCTGGAGTGTGGCACCCTACGAGCAGTACTTC CAWSVAPYEQYF
17 TRBJ1-4 many . TRBV11-2 TGTGCCAGCAGCTTAGGGGCAAGCCTGCCAACTAATGAAAAACTGTTTTTT CASSLGASLPTNEKLFF
13 TRBJ1-1 . . TRBV7-2 TGTGCCAGCAGCTCCAGTAAGAACACTGAAGCTTTCTTT CASSSSKNTEAFF
12 TRBJ1-4 many . TRBV6-1 TGTGTCTCAAGGGCACCTAATGAAAAACTGTTTTTT CVSRAPNEKLFF
15 TRBJ1-5 . . TRBV20-1 TGCAGTGCTAGAGATGACAGGAGACTCAATCAGCCCCAGCATTTT CSARDDRRLNQPQHF
14 TRBJ1-5 many TRBD1 TRBV24-1 TGTGCCACCGCTGGACAGGGGTCGTCTCAGCCCCAGCATTTT CATAGQGSSQPQHF
15 TRBJ2-7 . TRBD2 TRBV3-1 TGTGCCAGCAGCCCGGTGCGGGGGGAAGTCTACGAGCAGTACTTC CASSPVRGEVYEQYF
14 TRBJ2-1 many . TRBV28 TGTGCCAGCACGCCAGCGGGTGCATCCAATGAGCAGTTCTTC CASTPAGASNEQFF
16 TRBJ1-1 many . TRBV28 TGTGCCAGCAGTACCGTACACGGAAACATGAACACTGAAGCTTTCTTT CASSTVHGNMNTEAFF
14 TRBJ1-2 . TRBD1 TRBV30 TGTGCCTGGAGGGGGGACAGAGTAAACTATGGCTACACCTTC CAWRGDRVNYGYTF
14 TRBJ1-1 . . TRBV29-1 TGCAGCGCCCCCGCGAGGGGGGACAACACTGAAGCTTTCTTT CSAPARGDNTEAFF
15 TRBJ2-5 . TRBD1 TRBV7-9 TGTGCCAGCAGCACGGACAGGAAAATGGGAGAGACCCAGTACTTC CASSTDRKMGETQYF
14 TRBJ2-7 many . TRBV28 TGTGCCAGCAGTTTTCCGGAGAGCGCCTACGAGCAGTACTTC CASSFPESAYEQYF
14 TRBJ1-1 many . TRBV10-3 TGTGCCATCAGTGAGTCGAACGGGAACACTGAAGCTTTCTTT CAISESNGNTEAFF
13 TRBJ1-1 many TRBD1 TRBV6-2/TRBV6-3 TGTGCCAGCCAGGACAGGGGCGGCACTGAAGCTTTCTTT CASQDRGGTEAFF
14 TRBJ2-1 many TRBD2 TRBV29-1 TGCAGCGTACTAGCGTTTGACTCCTACAATGAGCAGTTCTTC CSVLAFDSYNEQFF
15 TRBJ2-1 many TRBD2 TRBV11-1 TGTGCCAGCAGCCGGGACTACCGATCCTACAATGAGCAGTTCTTC CASSRDYRSYNEQFF
15 TRBJ2-3 many TRBD2 TRBV10-3 TGTGCCATCAGAGAGCGGGAGGTTCTGACAGATACGCAGTATTTT CAIREREVLTDTQYF
14 TRBJ1-1 . TRBD1 TRBV9 TGTGCCAGCAGCGTCCACGGGACAGTCACTGAAGCTTTCTTT CASSVHGTVTEAFF
14 TRBJ2-7 few . TRBV20-1 TGCAGTGCTAGAGACAGGGCCACTCTCTACGAGCAGTACTTC CSARDRATLYEQYF
13 TRBJ2-7 few . TRBV28 TGTGCCGGCAGTTTAGGGGAATCCTACGAGCAGTACTTC CAGSLGESYEQYF
17 TRBJ1-4 many TRBD1 TRBV12-3/TRBV12-4 TGTGCCAGCAGTCCGGACAGGTCCCCAGCAACTAATGAAAAACTGTTTTTT CASSPDRSPATNEKLFF
14 TRBJ2-7 . TRBD1 TRBV28 TGTGCCAGCAGATCCGGGACAGGGCGCTACGAGCAGTACTTC CASRSGTGRYEQYF
15 TRBJ2-7 . TRBD2 TRBV28 TGTGCCAGCAGTCTTACAGATGGGGGGGGGATCGAGCAGTACTTC CASSLTDGGGIEQYF
16 TRBJ2-3 . TRBD2 TRBV7-9 TGTGCCAGCACCGCGGGGACTAGCGGGACCACAGATACGCAGTATTTT CASTAGTSGTTDTQYF
16 TRBJ1-5 few TRBD1 TRBV6-1 TGTGCCAGCAGTGAAACATGGACAGGGGGCTTTCAGCCCCAGCATTTT CASSETWTGGFQPQHF